This T cell receptor beta chain was sequenced in a study of blood T cell repertoires in COVID-19. At the level of the study: Sources were T cells, B-cell-depleted T cells, or PBMCs; the material itself was cDNA or gDNA.

CDR1 and CDR2 (germline): LGHDT, YNNKEL (reference sequence). V was clipped by 1 base and J by 3 bases; unmatched bases: 3. The length of the CDR3 is 15 residues. Some clones are missing from TCRdb's copy, which holds only in-frame ones; the method was immunoSEQ multiplex PCR. The table includes fewer than 150,000 clones, approximately 84% detected once. This receptor was obtained from a woman aged 80 or over in a cohort sampled during active or convalescent COVID-19. The chain links TRBV3-1 (or the pseudogene TRBV3-2) to TRBJ2-3; TRBD2 agrees at 8 bases. Specimen: peripheral blood. CDR3 residues: CASSQGAGATDTQYF. In DNA form, the CDR3 reads TGTGCCAGCAGCCAAGGAGCGGGGGCAACAGATACGCAGTATTTT.